Given below is one TCR beta chain in context. The sample originates from a study of blood T cell repertoires in COVID-19. Assay used: immunoSEQ multiplex PCR; TCRdb lists only in-frame clones, some missing. This table holds around 100,000 clones, 75% to 90% found once. With 6 bases clipped from V and 4 bases from J, the junction kept 4 bases outside the gene matches. This CDR3 comprises 14 residues. Germline V lookup: CDR1 MNHEY, CDR2 SVGAGI. The chain carries TRBV6-5 and TRBJ2-1, with 9 bases that match TRBD1. The source material was peripheral blood. The TCR was taken from a human donor in a cohort sampled during active or convalescent COVID-19. The CDR3 protein is CASSRDRGYNEQFF. The CDR3 region has the DNA TGTGCCAGCAGCCGCGACAGGGGGTACAATGAGCAGTTCTTC.